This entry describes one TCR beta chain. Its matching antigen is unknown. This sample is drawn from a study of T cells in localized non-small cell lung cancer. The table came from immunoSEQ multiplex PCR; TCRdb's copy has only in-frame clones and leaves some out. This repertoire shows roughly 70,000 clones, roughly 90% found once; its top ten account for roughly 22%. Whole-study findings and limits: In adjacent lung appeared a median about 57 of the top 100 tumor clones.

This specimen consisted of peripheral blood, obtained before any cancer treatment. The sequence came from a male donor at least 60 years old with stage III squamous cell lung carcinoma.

CDR3 in amino acids: CASSPPGRAGANVLTF. In DNA, the CDR3 is TGTGCCAGCTCACCACCAGGGAGGGCTGGGGCCAACGTCCTGACTTTC. The rearrangement joins TRBV18 to TRBJ2-6; 7 bases are shared with TRBD2. Germline CDR1 and CDR2: KGHSH and LQKENI. The CDR3 has 16 amino acids. V lost 0 bases, J lost 2 bases, and 1 base stayed unmatched.